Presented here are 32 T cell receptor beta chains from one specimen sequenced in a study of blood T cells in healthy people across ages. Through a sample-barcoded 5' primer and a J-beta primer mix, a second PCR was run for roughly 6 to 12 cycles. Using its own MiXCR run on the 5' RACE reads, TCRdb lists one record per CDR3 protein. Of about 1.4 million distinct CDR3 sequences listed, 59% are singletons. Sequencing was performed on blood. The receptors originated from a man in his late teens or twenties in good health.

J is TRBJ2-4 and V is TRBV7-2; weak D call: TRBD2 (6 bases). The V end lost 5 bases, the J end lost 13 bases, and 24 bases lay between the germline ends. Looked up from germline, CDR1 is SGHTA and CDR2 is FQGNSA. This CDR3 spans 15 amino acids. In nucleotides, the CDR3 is TGTGCCAGCAGCCCCGATCCCCGGCGTTGGGGGGAGCAGTACTTC. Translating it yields CASSPDPRRWGEQYF.

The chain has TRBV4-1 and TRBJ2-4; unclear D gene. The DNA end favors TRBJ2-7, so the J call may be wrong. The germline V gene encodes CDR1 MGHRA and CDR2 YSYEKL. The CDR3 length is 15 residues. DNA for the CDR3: TGCGCCAGCAGCCAAGAACGGCGGCAGACCTACGAGCAGTACTTC. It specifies CASSQERRQTYEQYF.

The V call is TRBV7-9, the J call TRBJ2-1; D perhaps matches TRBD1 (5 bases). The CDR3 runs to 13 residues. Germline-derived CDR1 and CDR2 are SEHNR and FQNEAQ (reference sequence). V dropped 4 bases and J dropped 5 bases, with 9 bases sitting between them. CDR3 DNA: TGTGCCAGCAGCTCAGACAGTGACAATGAGCAGTTCTTC. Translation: CASSSDSDNEQFF.

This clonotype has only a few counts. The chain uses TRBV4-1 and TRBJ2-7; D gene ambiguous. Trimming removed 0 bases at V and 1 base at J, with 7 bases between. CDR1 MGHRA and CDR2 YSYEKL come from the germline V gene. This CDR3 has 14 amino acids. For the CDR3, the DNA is TGCGCCAGCAGCCAAGAGATCGGATCCTACGAGCAGTACTTC. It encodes CASSQEIGSYEQYF.

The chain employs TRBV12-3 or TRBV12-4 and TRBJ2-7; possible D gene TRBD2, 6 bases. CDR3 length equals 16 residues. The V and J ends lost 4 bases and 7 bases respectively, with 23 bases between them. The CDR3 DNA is TGTGCCAGCAGTTCCCCGCATAAAGGGACTGCTAGGGAGCAGTACTTC. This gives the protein CASSSPHKGTAREQYF.

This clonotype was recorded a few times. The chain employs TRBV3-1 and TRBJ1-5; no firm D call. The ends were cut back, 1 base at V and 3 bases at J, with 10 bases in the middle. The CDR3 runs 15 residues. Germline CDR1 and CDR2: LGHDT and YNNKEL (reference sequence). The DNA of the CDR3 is TGTGCCAGCAGCCAAGGGGGTCAGCCCAATCAGCCCCAGCATTTT. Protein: CASSQGGQPNQPQHF.

This CDR3 is CASQGWSETQYF. CDR3 DNA sequence: TGTGCCAGCCAGGGTTGGTCAGAGACCCAGTACTTC. The chain combines TRBV25-1 with TRBJ2-5, with D perhaps TRBD1 (5 bases). CDR3 length: 12 amino acids. V was cut by 8 bases and J by 4 bases, with 11 bases left in between. Germline V gene lookup returns CDR1 MGHDK and CDR2 SYGVNS. Combining the CDR3 with reference TRBV25-1 and TRBJ2-5 gives the whole variable domain EADIYQTPRYLVIGTGKKITLECSQTMGHDKMYWYQQDPGMELHLIHYSYGVNSTEKGDLSSESTVSRIRTEHFPLTLESARPSHTSQYLCASQGWSETQYFGPGTRLLVL.

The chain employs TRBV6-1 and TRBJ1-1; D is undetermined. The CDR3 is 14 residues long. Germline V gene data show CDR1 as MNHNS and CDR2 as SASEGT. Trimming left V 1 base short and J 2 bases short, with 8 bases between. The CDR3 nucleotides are TGTGCCAGCAGTGAAGAGGTGCACAACACTGAAGCTTTCTTT. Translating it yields CASSEEVHNTEAFF.

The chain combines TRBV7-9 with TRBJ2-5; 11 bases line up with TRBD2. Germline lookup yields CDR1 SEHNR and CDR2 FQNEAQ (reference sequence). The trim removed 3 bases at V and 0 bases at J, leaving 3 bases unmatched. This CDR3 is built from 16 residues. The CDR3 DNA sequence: TGTGCCAGCAGCTTTAGCGGGGGGGCGTACCAAGAGACCCAGTACTTC. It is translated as CASSFSGGAYQETQYF. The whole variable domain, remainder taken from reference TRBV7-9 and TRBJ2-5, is DTGVSQNPRHKITKRGQNVTFRCDPISEHNRLYWYRQTLGQGPEFLTYFQNEAQLEKSRLLSDRFSAERPKGSFSTLEIQRTEQGDSAMYLCASSFSGGAYQETQYFGPGTRLLVL.

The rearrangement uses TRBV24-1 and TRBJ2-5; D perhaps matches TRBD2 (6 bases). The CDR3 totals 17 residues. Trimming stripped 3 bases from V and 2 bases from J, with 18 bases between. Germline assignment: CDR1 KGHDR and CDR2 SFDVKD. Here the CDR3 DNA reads TGTGCCACCAGTGATCTCCGGGAGAAGAATCTGCAAGAGACCCAGTACTTC. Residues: CATSDLREKNLQETQYF.

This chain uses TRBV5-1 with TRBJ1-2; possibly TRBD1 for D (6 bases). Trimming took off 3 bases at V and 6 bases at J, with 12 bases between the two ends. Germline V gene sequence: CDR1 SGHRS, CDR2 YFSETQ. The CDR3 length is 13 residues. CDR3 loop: CASSYRSGDGYTF. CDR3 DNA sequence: TGCGCCAGCAGCTATCGCTCAGGGGATGGCTACACCTTC.

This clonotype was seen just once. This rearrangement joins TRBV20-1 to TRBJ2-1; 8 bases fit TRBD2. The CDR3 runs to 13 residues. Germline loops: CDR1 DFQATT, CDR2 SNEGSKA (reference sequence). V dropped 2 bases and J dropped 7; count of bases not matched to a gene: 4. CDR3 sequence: CSARRSGINEQFF. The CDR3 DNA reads TGCAGTGCTAGACGTAGCGGGATAAATGAGCAGTTCTTC.

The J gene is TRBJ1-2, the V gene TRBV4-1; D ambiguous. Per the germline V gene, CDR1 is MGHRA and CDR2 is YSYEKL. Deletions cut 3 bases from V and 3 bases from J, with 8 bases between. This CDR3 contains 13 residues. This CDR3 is CASSHGPHYGYTF. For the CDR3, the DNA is TGCGCCAGCAGCCACGGCCCGCACTATGGCTACACCTTC.

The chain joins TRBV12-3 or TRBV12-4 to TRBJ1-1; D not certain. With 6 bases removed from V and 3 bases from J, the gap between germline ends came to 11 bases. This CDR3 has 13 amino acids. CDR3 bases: TGTGCCAGCAGCACGACCTACTACACTGAAGCTTTCTTT. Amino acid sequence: CASSTTYYTEAFF.

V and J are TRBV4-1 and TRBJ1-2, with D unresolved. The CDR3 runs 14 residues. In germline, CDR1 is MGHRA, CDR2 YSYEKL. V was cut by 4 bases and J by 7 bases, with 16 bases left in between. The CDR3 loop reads CASSRRGAGPGYTF. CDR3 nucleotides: TGCGCCAGCAGCCGGCGGGGTGCTGGTCCTGGCTACACCTTC.

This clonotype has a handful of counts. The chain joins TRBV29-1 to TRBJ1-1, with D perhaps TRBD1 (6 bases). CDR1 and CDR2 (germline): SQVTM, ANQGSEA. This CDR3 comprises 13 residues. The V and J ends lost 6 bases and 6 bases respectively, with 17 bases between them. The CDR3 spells CSVGGLLLPEAFF. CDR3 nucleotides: TGCAGCGTAGGGGGACTCTTGCTCCCTGAAGCTTTCTTT.

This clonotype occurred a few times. The CDR3 DNA reads as TGTGCCAGCAGCCAAGTAGGGCAAGGGAAGGACTATGGCTACACCTTC. It specifies CASSQVGQGKDYGYTF. The genes are TRBV4-2 and TRBJ1-2; D is uncertain. The germline V gene has CDR1 LGHNA and CDR2 YNFKEQ. Deletions cut 1 base from V and 3 bases from J, with 15 bases between. The CDR3 is made up of 16 amino acids.

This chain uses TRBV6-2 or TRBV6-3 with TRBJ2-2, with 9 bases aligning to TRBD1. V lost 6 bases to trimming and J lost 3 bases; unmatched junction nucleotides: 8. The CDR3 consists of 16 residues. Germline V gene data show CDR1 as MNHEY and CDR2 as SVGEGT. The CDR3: CASRPLRTGDTGELFF. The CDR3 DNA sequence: TGTGCCAGCAGACCCCTCCGGACAGGGGACACCGGGGAGCTGTTTTTT.

CDR3 DNA sequence: TGCGCCAGCAGCCCCTCGGCGGGGACTGGGTATGGCTACACCTTC. Translation gives CASSPSAGTGYGYTF. The chain couples TRBV4-1 to TRBJ1-2; weak D call: TRBD1 (5 bases). The V end was cut by 4 bases, the J end by 5 bases, with 17 bases between. From germline, CDR1 is MGHRA and CDR2 YSYEKL. The CDR3 runs to 15 residues.

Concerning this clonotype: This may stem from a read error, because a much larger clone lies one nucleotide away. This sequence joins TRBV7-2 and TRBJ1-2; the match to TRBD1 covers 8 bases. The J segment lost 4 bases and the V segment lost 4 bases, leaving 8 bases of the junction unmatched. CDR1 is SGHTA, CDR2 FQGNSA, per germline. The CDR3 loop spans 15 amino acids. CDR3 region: CASSSPDRGLYGYTF. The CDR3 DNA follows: TGTGCCAGCAGCTCGCCCGACAGGGGCCTCTATGGCTACACCTTC.

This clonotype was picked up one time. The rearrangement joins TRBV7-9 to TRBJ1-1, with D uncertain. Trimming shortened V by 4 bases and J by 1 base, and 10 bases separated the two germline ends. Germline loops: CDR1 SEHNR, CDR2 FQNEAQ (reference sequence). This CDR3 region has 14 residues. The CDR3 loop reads CASSSTSANTEAFF. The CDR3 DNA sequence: TGTGCCAGCAGCTCGACTTCAGCGAACACTGAAGCTTTCTTT.

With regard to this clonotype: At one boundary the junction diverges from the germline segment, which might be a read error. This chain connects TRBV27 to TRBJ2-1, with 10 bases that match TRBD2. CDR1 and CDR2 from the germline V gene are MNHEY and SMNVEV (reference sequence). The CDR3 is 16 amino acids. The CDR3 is CAGSLSSAGGINEQFF. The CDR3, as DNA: TGTGCCGGCAGTTTATCATCAGCGGGAGGGATCAATGAGCAGTTCTTC.

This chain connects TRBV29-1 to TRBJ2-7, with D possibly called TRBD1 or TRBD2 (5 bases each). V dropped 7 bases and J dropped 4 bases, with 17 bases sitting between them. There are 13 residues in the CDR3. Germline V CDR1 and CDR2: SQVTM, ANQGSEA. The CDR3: CSAGLRPGYEQYF. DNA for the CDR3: TGCAGCGCAGGACTTAGGCCAGGGTACGAGCAGTACTTC.

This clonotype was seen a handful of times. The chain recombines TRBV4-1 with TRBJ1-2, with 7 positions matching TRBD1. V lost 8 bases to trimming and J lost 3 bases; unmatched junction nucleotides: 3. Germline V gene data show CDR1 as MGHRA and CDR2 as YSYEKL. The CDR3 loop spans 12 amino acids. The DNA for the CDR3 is TGCGCCAGCTTTGGACAGGACTATGGCTACACCTTC. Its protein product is CASFGQDYGYTF.

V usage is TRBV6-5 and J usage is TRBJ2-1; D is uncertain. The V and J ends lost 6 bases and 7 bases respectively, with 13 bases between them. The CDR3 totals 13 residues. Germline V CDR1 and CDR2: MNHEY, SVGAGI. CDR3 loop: CASSNPIGNEQFF. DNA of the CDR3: TGTGCCAGCAGCAACCCGATAGGGAATGAGCAGTTCTTC.

The CDR3 region is CSAAGTSGETGELFF. As DNA, the CDR3 is TGCAGTGCTGCCGGGACTAGCGGTGAAACCGGGGAGCTGTTTTTT. The chain recombines TRBV20-1 with TRBJ2-2, with 11 positions matching TRBD2. The CDR3 loop spans 15 amino acids. V lost 5 bases and J lost 5; bases outside the gene matches: 7. Germline V gene data show CDR1 as DFQATT and CDR2 as SNEGSKA (reference sequence).

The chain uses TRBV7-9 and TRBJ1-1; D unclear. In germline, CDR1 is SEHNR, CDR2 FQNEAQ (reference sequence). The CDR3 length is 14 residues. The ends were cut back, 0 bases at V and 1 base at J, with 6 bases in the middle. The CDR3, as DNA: TGTGCCAGCAGCTTAGCAGGGTCGAACACTGAAGCTTTCTTT. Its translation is CASSLAGSNTEAFF.

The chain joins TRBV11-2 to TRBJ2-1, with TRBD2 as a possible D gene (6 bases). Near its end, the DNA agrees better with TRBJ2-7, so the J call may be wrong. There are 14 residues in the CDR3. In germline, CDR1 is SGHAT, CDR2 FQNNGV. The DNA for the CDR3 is TGTGCCAGCAGCTCCGGAGGGTCCTACAATGAGCAGTACTTC. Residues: CASSSGGSYNEQYF.

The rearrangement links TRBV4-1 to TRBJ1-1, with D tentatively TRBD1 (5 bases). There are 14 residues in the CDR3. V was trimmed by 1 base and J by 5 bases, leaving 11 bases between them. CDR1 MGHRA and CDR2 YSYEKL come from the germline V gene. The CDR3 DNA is TGCGCCAGCAGCCAAGTAGGGGCGGGGACTGAAGCTTTCTTT. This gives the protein CASSQVGAGTEAFF.

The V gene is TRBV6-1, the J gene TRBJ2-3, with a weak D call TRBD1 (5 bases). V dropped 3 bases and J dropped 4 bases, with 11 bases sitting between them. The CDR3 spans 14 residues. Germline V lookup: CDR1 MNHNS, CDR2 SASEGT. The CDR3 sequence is CASSEAGSSDTQYF. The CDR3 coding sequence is TGTGCCAGCAGTGAGGCAGGGTCATCAGATACGCAGTATTTT.

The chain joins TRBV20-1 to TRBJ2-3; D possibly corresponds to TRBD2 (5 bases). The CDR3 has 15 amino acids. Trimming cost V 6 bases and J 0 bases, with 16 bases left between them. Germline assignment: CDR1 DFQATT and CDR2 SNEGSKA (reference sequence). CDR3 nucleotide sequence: TGCAGTGCCCCTCAGGTCGCTAGCAGCACAGATACGCAGTATTTT. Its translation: CSAPQVASSTDTQYF.

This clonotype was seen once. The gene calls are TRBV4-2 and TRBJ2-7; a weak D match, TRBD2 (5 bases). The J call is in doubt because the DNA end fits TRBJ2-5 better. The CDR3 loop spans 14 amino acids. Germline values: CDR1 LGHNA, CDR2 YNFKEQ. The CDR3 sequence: CASSQAGMEETQYF. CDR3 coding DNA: TGTGCCAGCAGCCAAGCGGGGATGGAAGAGACCCAGTACTTC.